This T cell receptor (beta chain) was obtained from a study of PD-1 blockade in classical Hodgkin lymphoma. Study results and caveats: The study reported lower baseline TCR diversity in newly diagnosed patients than in healthy donors.

Details on this clone: Its antigen is currently unknown.

The time point is: newly diagnosed, previously untreated cHL patient sample. As a comparison, the study used PBMCs from newly diagnosed, untreated classical Hodgkin lymphoma. The V gene lost 0 bases and the J gene lost 6 bases, with 14 bases spanning the gap. This CDR3 spans 15 amino acids. The germline V gene encodes CDR1 SGHRS and CDR2 YFSETQ. Data came from immunoSEQ multiplex PCR; TCRdb stores just in-frame clones and leaves some out. In the table there are about 17,000 clones, approximately 90% of which are singletons. The chain links TRBV5-1 to TRBJ2-3; weak D call: TRBD2 (7 bases). The sequence derives from a human donor with classical Hodgkin lymphoma. Sequencing used peripheral blood mononuclear cells (PBMCs). As DNA, the CDR3 is TGCGCCAGCAGCTTGGACGCGGGGGCGCGGGATACGCAGTATTTT. Translating gives CASSLDAGARDTQYF.